Given below is one T cell receptor (beta chain) in context. This CDR3 is built from 14 residues. Germline CDR1 SNHLY, CDR2 FYNNEI. V dropped 5 bases and J dropped 7; count of bases not matched to a gene: 7. The data stem from a study of cytomegalovirus exposure and HLA in healthy donors. With 60 Vbeta and 13 Jbeta primers, the PCR was carried out. The table came from immunoSEQ multiplex PCR; TCRdb's copy has only in-frame clones and leaves some out. This table holds about 140,000 clones, about 61% found once. Material for sequencing was PBMCs. This sequence originates from a male donor in good health and CMV-seronegative. The chain combines TRBV2 with TRBJ1-4, with 7 bases fitting TRBD1. The CDR3 region has the DNA TGTGCCAGCAGTCTCGACAGGGTACCTGAAAAACTGTTTTTT. Protein product: CASSLDRVPEKLFF. The full variable domain, in which reference TRBV2 and TRBJ1-4 provide the parts outside the CDR3, is EPEVTQTPSHQVTQMGQEVILRCVPISNHLYFYWYRQILGQKVEFLVSFYNNEISEKSEIFDDQFSVERPDGSNFTLKIRSTKLEDSAMYFCASSLDRVPEKLFFGSGTQLSVL.